Below, 12 T cell receptor beta chains from the same sample are listed, as sequenced in a study of T-cell memory formation after mild COVID-19. Each CDR3 protein gets one entry after TCRdb re-called the 5' RACE reads with MiXCR. The repertoire holds a few hundred thousand distinct CDR3 sequences, with around a fifth as singletons. The sequencing input was PBMCs or a T cell subset sorted from them (not recorded which). Source of these receptors: a man between 18 and 29 years old who had mild COVID-19 (a few samples of this study predate the infection). Cell type and time point are not known.

The chain couples TRBV2 to TRBJ1-1, with 11 positions matching TRBD1. This CDR3 is 16 amino acids long. V lost 2 bases and J lost 3; bases outside the gene matches: 5. Germline V gene sequence: CDR1 SNHLY, CDR2 FYNNEI. The CDR3 is CASSEWTGGSDTEAFF. CDR3 bases: TGTGCCAGCAGTGAATGGACAGGGGGCTCGGACACTGAAGCTTTCTTT.

This clonotype appeared a few times. This chain uses TRBV4-1 with TRBJ2-7; 7 nucleotides match TRBD1. Germline trimming cut 1 base from V and 6 bases from J; bases unmatched to any gene: 3. The CDR3 covers 13 residues. Germline loops: CDR1 MGHRA, CDR2 YSYEKL. CDR3 loop: CASSQATGSEQYV. DNA of the CDR3: TGCGCCAGCAGCCAAGCGACAGGGTCCGAGCAGTACGTC.

This clonotype appeared a few times. The V call is TRBV10-2, the J call TRBJ1-5; D remains unclear. V lost 2 bases and J lost 9, with 14 bases in between. CDR3 length equals 14 residues. Germline lookup yields CDR1 WSHSY and CDR2 SAAADI. CDR3 DNA: TGCGCCAGCAGTGAGGTTGGGGAGGCAAGGCCCCAGCATTTT. This codes for CASSEVGEARPQHF.

This clonotype has only a few counts. The chain joins TRBV4-3 to TRBJ1-1, with D perhaps TRBD1 (5 bases). This CDR3 has 13 amino acids. With 4 bases removed from V and 4 bases from J, the gap between germline ends came to 10 bases. Germline V gives CDR1 LGHNA, CDR2 YSLEER. CDR3 DNA: TGCGCCAGCAGCCGACTGGGGACCACTGAAGCTTTCTTT. Its protein product is CASSRLGTTEAFF.

This clonotype has only one observation. J is TRBJ1-2 and V is TRBV6-1, with 7 bases lining up with TRBD1. Germline V gene sequence: CDR1 MNHNS, CDR2 SASEGT. J was trimmed by 5 bases and V by 8 bases; bases with no gene match: 8. This CDR3 is built from 13 residues. CDR3 amino acids: CASCPGGMYGYTF. CDR3 nucleotide sequence: TGTGCCAGCTGCCCAGGGGGAATGTATGGCTACACCTTC.

This clonotype was found a few times. The chain employs TRBV9 and TRBJ2-6; 9 bases agree with TRBD1. V dropped 4 bases and J dropped 1; count of bases not matched to a gene: 9. Germline CDR1 reads SGDLS; CDR2 reads YYNGEE. This CDR3 has 18 residues. CDR3 in DNA: TGTGCCAGCAGCATCCGGGACAGGGCCTCATCTGGGGCCAACGTCCTGACTTTC. It yields the protein CASSIRDRASSGANVLTF. Filled out from reference TRBV9 and TRBJ2-6, the complete variable domain reads DSGVTQTPKHLITATGQRVTLRCSPRSGDLSVYWYQQSLDQGLQFLIQYYNGEERAKGNILERFSAQQFPDLHSELNLSSLELGDSALYFCASSIRDRASSGANVLTFGAGSRLTVL.

This chain joins TRBV7-9 and TRBJ2-7; no definite D call. Germline CDR1 is SEHNR and CDR2 is FQNEAQ (reference sequence). The CDR3 loop spans 11 amino acids. Deletions cut 5 bases from V and 5 bases from J, with 7 bases between. The CDR3 loop reads CASSQRHEQYV. CDR3 in DNA: TGTGCCAGCAGCCAGCGCCACGAGCAGTACGTC.

The rearrangement uses TRBV7-2 and TRBJ1-1; possible D gene TRBD1, 5 bases. CDR1 and CDR2 (germline): SGHTA, FQGNSA. Trimming removed 4 bases from V and 3 bases from J, with 18 bases in between. The CDR3 loop spans 16 amino acids. This CDR3 reads CASSSRWGGEDTEAFF. The CDR3 nucleotides read TGTGCCAGCAGCTCCCGTTGGGGGGGAGAAGACACTGAAGCTTTCTTT.

Only a few counts were recorded for this clonotype. The chain couples TRBV20-1 to TRBJ2-7; either TRBD1 or TRBD2 may supply D (5 bases each). Germline CDR1 reads DFQATT; CDR2 reads SNEGSKA (reference sequence). This CDR3 comprises 13 residues. V lost 6 bases and J lost 3, with 15 bases in between. As DNA, the CDR3 is TGCAGTGCCACACACGGGACCCTCTACGAGCAGTACGTC. This translates into CSATHGTLYEQYV.

The table lists this clonotype with a few counts. A junction end diverges from the germline sequence, so it may reflect a read error. The chain carries TRBV7-7 and TRBJ2-1, with TRBD2 matching 13 bases. CDR1 and CDR2 from the germline V gene are SSHAT and FNYEAQ (reference sequence). CDR3 length: 15 amino acids. Here the CDR3 DNA reads TGTGCTAGCAGCTTAGGACTAGCGGGGGAGAATGAGCAGTTCTTC. Its translation is CASSLGLAGENEQFF.

This clonotype was picked up a small number of times. The V call is TRBV7-2, the J call TRBJ1-5; 9 nucleotides agree with TRBD1. CDR3 length: 14 amino acids. CDR1 and CDR2 (germline): SGHTA, FQGNSA. V lost 5 bases, J lost 6 bases, and 5 bases stayed unmatched. CDR3 bases: TGTGCCAGCAGCCTGGGACAGGGCCCTCAGCCCCAGCATTTT. It translates to CASSLGQGPQPQHF.

This clonotype came up a few times. This rearrangement joins TRBV5-4 to TRBJ1-1; D not certain. The CDR3 has 11 amino acids. Germline values: CDR1 SGHNT, CDR2 YYREEE (reference sequence). Deletions cut 4 bases from V and 7 bases from J, with 8 bases between. DNA for the CDR3: TGTGCCAGCAGCCGTGACGGTGAAGCTTTCTTT. The encoded protein is CASSRDGEAFF.